A selection of T cell receptor beta chains follows, all from one sample in a study of technical replicates of blood from a handful of donors. TCRdb's copy holds only in-frame clones and misses some; the assay was immunoSEQ multiplex PCR. Seen here are about 83,000 clones, about 91% observed once, and the top ten hold about 0.26%. Sequencing was performed on T cells isolated from PBMCs. These TCRs come from a human donor in good health. Both conserved end residues are trimmed from each CDR3. A row's size may be missing; if present it is once, few, many or a size class.

abundance: NA
v_gene: TRBV6-6
j_gene: TRBJ1-2
CDR3aa: ASRTGTGDGYT

abundance: NA
v_gene: TRBV7-3
j_gene: TRBJ2-3
CDR3aa: ASSFSWPPDTQY

abundance: once
v_gene: TRBV19
j_gene: TRBJ1-1
CDR3aa: ASSGVTNTEAF

abundance: NA
v_gene: TRBV4-1
j_gene: TRBJ1-1
CDR3aa: ASSQDPPTTGYYTEAF

abundance: NA
v_gene: TRBV7-9
j_gene: TRBJ2-6
CDR3aa: ASNLWTGTLLGANVLT

abundance: NA
v_gene: TRBV6-4
j_gene: TRBJ1-1
CDR3aa: ASSDGTSNTEAF

abundance: NA
v_gene: TRBV10-2
j_gene: TRBJ1-1
CDR3aa: ASSEGTGTNTEAF

abundance: NA
v_gene: TRBV6-5
j_gene: TRBJ2-7
CDR3aa: ASSYSGQGASYEQY

abundance: NA
v_gene: TRBV28
j_gene: TRBJ1-1
CDR3aa: ASSFLGTGSSTEAF

abundance: NA
v_gene: TRBV6-5
j_gene: TRBJ2-2
CDR3aa: ASSLDRAGTGELF

abundance: NA
v_gene: TRBV2
j_gene: TRBJ2-7
CDR3aa: ACRPGSYEQY

abundance: NA
v_gene: TRBV27
j_gene: TRBJ2-1
CDR3aa: ASVRDRGGEQF

abundance: NA
v_gene: TRBV28
j_gene: TRBJ2-7
CDR3aa: ASSTRQPASGNYEQY

abundance: NA
v_gene: TRBV29-1
j_gene: TRBJ2-7
CDR3aa: SVEAPDSSSYEQY

abundance: NA
v_gene: TRBV29-1
j_gene: TRBJ2-3
CDR3aa: SVDAGASGRAGGTDTQY

abundance: NA
v_gene: TRBV5-6
j_gene: TRBJ2-7
CDR3aa: ASSLAWRGVASYEQY

abundance: NA
v_gene: TRBV6-6
j_gene: TRBJ1-6
CDR3aa: ASSSPDRNSPLH

abundance: NA
v_gene: TRBV7-9
j_gene: TRBJ2-7
CDR3aa: ASSVYRTGDRATAQY

abundance: NA
v_gene: TRBV28
j_gene: TRBJ1-2
CDR3aa: ASGGALVTNYGYT

abundance: NA
v_gene: TRBV9
j_gene: TRBJ1-4
CDR3aa: ASSVALQGVEKLF

abundance: NA
v_gene: TRBV10-2
j_gene: TRBJ2-1
CDR3aa: ASSEGALAGAYNEQF

abundance: NA
v_gene: TRBV9
j_gene: TRBJ2-2
CDR3aa: ASSLQQGSVGELF

abundance: NA
v_gene: TRBV4-2
j_gene: TRBJ1-5
CDR3aa: ASSQEGAGLGQPQH

abundance: NA
v_gene: TRBV10-3
j_gene: TRBJ2-5
CDR3aa: AISEREVAQY

abundance: NA
v_gene: TRBV5-8
j_gene: TRBJ2-7
CDR3aa: ASSLGLGATFYEQY

abundance: NA
v_gene: TRBV6-4
j_gene: TRBJ2-2
CDR3aa: ASRPTGDTGELF

abundance: NA
v_gene: TRBV4-1
j_gene: TRBJ2-7
CDR3aa: ASSREFSGRSEQY

abundance: NA
v_gene: TRBV28
j_gene: TRBJ1-4
CDR3aa: ASSLPATNEKLF

abundance: once
v_gene: TRBV7-6
j_gene: TRBJ2-2
CDR3aa: ASSLGQGVTGELF

abundance: NA
v_gene: TRBV10-3
j_gene: TRBJ1-1
CDR3aa: AISESNKRNTEAF

abundance: NA
v_gene: TRBV7-8
j_gene: TRBJ1-4
CDR3aa: ASSRAGKGNEKLF

abundance: once
v_gene: TRBV13
j_gene: TRBJ2-3
CDR3aa: ASSLGGITSTDTQY

abundance: NA
v_gene: TRBV18
j_gene: TRBJ2-2
CDR3aa: ASSPRSQRAATGELF